The TCR beta chain described here comes from a study of blood T cell repertoires in COVID-19. Looking at the study overall: The origin of the acute and convalescent COVID-19 samples was the United States, Italy and Spain. T cells, B-cell-depleted T cells, or PBMCs provided the cDNA or gDNA that served as material.

Produced via immunoSEQ multiplex PCR; TCRdb's table is partial and in-frame only. The repertoire holds about 49,000 clones, about 89% seen once, with 4.5% to 5% in the top ten. The germline V gene has CDR1 MNHEY and CDR2 SVGAGI. This CDR3 comprises 16 residues. The V gene end was trimmed by 2 bases and the J gene end by 4 bases; junction bases not matched to a gene: 5. This clone was recorded once. This TCR came from a human donor in a cohort sampled during active COVID-19. The J gene is TRBJ2-2, the V gene TRBV6-5; 9 bases line up with TRBD1. What was sequenced was peripheral blood. In DNA form, the CDR3 reads TGTGCCAGCAGTTACGTCGGGACAGGGTTCACCGGGGAGCTGTTTTTT. Translating gives CASSYVGTGFTGELFF.